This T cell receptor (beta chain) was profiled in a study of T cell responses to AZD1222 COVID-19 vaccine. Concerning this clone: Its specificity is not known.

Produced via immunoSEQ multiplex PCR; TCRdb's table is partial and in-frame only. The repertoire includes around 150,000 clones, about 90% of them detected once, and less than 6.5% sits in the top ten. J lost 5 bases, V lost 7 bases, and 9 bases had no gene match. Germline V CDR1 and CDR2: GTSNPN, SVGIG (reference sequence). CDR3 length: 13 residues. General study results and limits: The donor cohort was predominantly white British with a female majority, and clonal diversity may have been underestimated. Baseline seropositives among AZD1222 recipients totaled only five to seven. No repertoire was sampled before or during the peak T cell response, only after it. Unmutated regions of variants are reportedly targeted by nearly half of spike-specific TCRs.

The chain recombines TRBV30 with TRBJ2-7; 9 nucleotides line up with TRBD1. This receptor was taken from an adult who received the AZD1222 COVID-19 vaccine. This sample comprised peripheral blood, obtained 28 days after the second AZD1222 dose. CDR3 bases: TGTGCCTTTTCGGACAGGGGATATAACGAGCAGTACTTC. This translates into CAFSDRGYNEQYF.